The 17 T cell receptor beta chains presented below share a single source sample, sequenced in a study of T cell repertoires in cytomegalovirus infection. TCRdb reanalysed the reads using MiXCR and keeps one entry per CDR3 protein. The sample gives some 900,000 distinct CDR3 sequences, approximately 32% of which show up once; around 11% is in the top ten. Their cognate antigens are unknown. Sample: cultured CD8+ T cells from PBMCs, taken from culture after CMV antigen stimulation. All receptors come from a human donor in good health (CMV status not recorded). Some clones in this sample may be carry-over from other donors' samples.

This clonotype turned up a few times. The chain couples TRBV25-1 to TRBJ2-1; no firm D call. The CDR3 runs 13 residues. Germline values: CDR1 MGHDK, CDR2 SYGVNS. The V end lost 10 bases, the J end lost 6 bases, and 16 bases lay between the germline ends. The CDR3 loop reads CATLSKWGNEQFF. CDR3 DNA: TGTGCCACCCTCTCGAAGTGGGGCAATGAGCAGTTCTTC.

In its sample, this clonotype was seen a few times. The chain combines TRBV14 with TRBJ2-7, with D hard to call. Trimming stripped 2 bases from V and 3 bases from J, with 29 bases between. The germline CDR1 and CDR2 sequences are SGHDN and FVKESK. The CDR3 extends over 20 amino acids. For the CDR3, the DNA is TGTGCCAGCAGCCAAACGAGGAAGACTCGCATCCTTCGACAATGCTACGAGCAGTACGTC. It specifies CASSQTRKTRILRQCYEQYV.

V gene TRBV7-9 combines with J gene TRBJ1-2; TRBD1 matches 8 bases. Trimming removed 2 bases from V and 3 bases from J; junction bases left unmatched: 8. CDR3 length equals 16 residues. From germline, CDR1 is SEHNR and CDR2 FQNEAQ (reference sequence). The CDR3 region is CASSLSQGALYYGYTF. DNA for the CDR3: TGTGCCAGCAGCTTATCCCAGGGGGCGCTGTACTATGGCTACACCTTC.

The rearrangement links TRBV27 to TRBJ2-5; perhaps TRBD1 as D (6 bases). Trimming pared 5 bases from V and 2 bases from J, leaving 15 bases between. This CDR3 is built from 15 residues. Germline-derived CDR1 and CDR2 are MNHEY and SMNVEV (reference sequence). CDR3 sequence reads: CASSPRQVGQETQYF. The CDR3 region has the DNA TGTGCCAGCAGTCCCCGACAGGTCGGACAAGAGACCCAGTACTTC.

The chain joins TRBV12-3 or TRBV12-4 to TRBJ2-2, with 9 bases identical to TRBD2. The CDR3 contains 18 residues. V trimming: 4 bases; J trimming: 3 bases; junction bases outside the gene matches: 12. CDR3 DNA: TGTGCCAGCAGTTCAAGTCGGGCGGGGGGGCTCTACACCGGGGAGCTGTTTTTT. It yields the protein CASSSSRAGGLYTGELFF.

This clonotype appeared a few times. This chain connects TRBV7-6 to TRBJ1-2; D is unresolved. This CDR3 contains 12 residues. Per the germline V gene, CDR1 is SGHVS and CDR2 is FNYEAQ. V was trimmed by 5 bases and J by 8 bases, leaving 12 bases between them. CDR3 coding DNA: TGTGCCAGCAGCCCAGGAGTGGGCGGCTACACCTTC. Protein product: CASSPGVGGYTF.

This chain links TRBV27 with TRBJ2-3, with D possibly TRBD2 on 7 matching bases. Germline V gene sequence: CDR1 MNHEY, CDR2 SMNVEV (reference sequence). The germline V and J ends were trimmed by 0 bases and 4 bases, with 17 bases remaining between them. This CDR3 has 17 residues. The CDR3 region is CASSLSPPGGGADTQYF. The CDR3 bases are TGTGCCAGCAGTTTATCGCCCCCGGGGGGCGGGGCAGATACGCAGTATTTT.

The chain combines TRBV6-8 with TRBJ1-1; D not resolved. Germline CDR1 reads MNHGY; CDR2 reads SAAAGT. V was clipped by 8 bases and J by 3 bases, with 16 bases between them. CDR3 size: 14 residues. The CDR3 DNA reads as TGTGCCAGCGGAAAAGGAGGGTGGGACACTGAAGCTTTCTTT. Translated, it gives CASGKGGWDTEAFF.

This chain uses TRBV7-9 with TRBJ2-5; the match to TRBD2 covers 7 bases. This CDR3 has 16 amino acids. CDR1 and CDR2 from the germline V gene are SEHNR and FQNEAQ (reference sequence). With 3 bases clipped from V and 0 bases from J, the junction kept 7 bases outside the gene matches. CDR3 nucleotides: TGTGCCAGCAGCTTCGGACTAGGGGAATACCAAGAGACCCAGTACTTC. This translates into CASSFGLGEYQETQYF.

V usage is TRBV19 and J usage is TRBJ1-1, with a tentative D call TRBD1 (5 bases). This CDR3 is built from 11 residues. V shed 8 bases and J shed 11 bases, with 15 bases lying between them. The V gene's germline CDR1 is LNHDA and CDR2 SQIVND (reference sequence). CDR3 bases: TGTGCCAGTGGCAGGGATCGGTGGGCTTTCTTT. Encoded protein: CASGRDRWAFF.

This clonotype was counted a few times. This chain joins TRBV6-5 and TRBJ1-2; D may be TRBD1 (5 bases). Deletions cut 0 bases from V and 4 bases from J, with 15 bases between. Germline V gene data show CDR1 as MNHEY and CDR2 as SVGAGI. The CDR3 is made up of 16 amino acids. CDR3 residues: CASSYSRQGGIYGYTF. The CDR3 bases are TGTGCCAGCAGTTACTCCCGTCAGGGAGGGATCTATGGCTACACCTTC.

This clonotype was recorded at least ten times. The chain recombines TRBV7-9 with TRBJ1-2; D unclear. The V gene lost 2 bases and the J gene lost 4 bases, with 14 bases spanning the gap. Germline values: CDR1 SEHNR, CDR2 FQNEAQ (reference sequence). The CDR3 loop spans 15 amino acids. CDR3 in DNA: TGTGCCAGCAGCTTAAGTGGGCAGGAACTCTATGGCTACACCTTC. Translating it yields CASSLSGQELYGYTF.

The chain has TRBV6-2 or TRBV6-3 and TRBJ2-1; TRBD1 aligns across 9 bases. The V gene's germline CDR1 is MNHEY and CDR2 SVGEGT. The CDR3 loop spans 18 amino acids. Trimming at V came to 4 bases and at J to 2 bases, leaving 12 bases not matched to a gene. Here the CDR3 reads CASSSAGTGTYPYNEQFF. As DNA, the CDR3 is TGTGCCAGCAGTTCGGCGGGGACAGGGACCTATCCCTACAATGAGCAGTTCTTC.

Only a few counts were recorded for this clonotype. At one of its ends the junction is not consistent with the germline gene, which may arise from a read error. This rearrangement joins TRBV7-7 to TRBJ2-1; D tentatively reads TRBD1 or TRBD2 (5 bases each). This CDR3 has 14 residues. Germline CDR1 is SSHAT and CDR2 is FNYEAQ (reference sequence). The CDR3 DNA sequence: TGTGCTAGCAGCTTAGTCGCAGGGAGCGATGAGCAGTTCTTC. It specifies CASSLVAGSDEQFF. The complete variable domain, with remaining parts taken from reference TRBV7-7 and TRBJ2-1, reads GAGVSQSPRYKVTKRGQDVTLRCDPISSHATLYWYQQALGQGPEFLTYFNYEAQPDKSGLPSDRFSAERPEGSISTLTIQRTEQRDSAMYRCASSLVAGSDEQFFGPGTRLTVL.

Note on this clonotype: Its ends do not fully match the called genes, so a read error is possible. The J gene is TRBJ1-3, the V gene TRBV7-6; D possibly corresponds to TRBD1 (5 bases). This CDR3 has 15 residues. Germline CDR1 reads SGHVS; CDR2 reads FNYEAQ. CDR3 residues: CASSPLGGSGNTIYF. The CDR3 DNA reads TGTGCTAGCAGCCCCCTGGGGGGCTCTGGAAACACCATATATTTT.

This clonotype was detected a few times. V usage is TRBV7-9 and J usage is TRBJ2-5; D is undetermined. Germline V CDR1 and CDR2: SEHNR, FQNEAQ (reference sequence). There are 13 residues in the CDR3. V was trimmed by 5 bases and J by 1 base, leaving 8 bases between them. CDR3: CASSLETQETQYF. The DNA of the CDR3 is TGTGCCAGCAGCCTCGAAACCCAAGAGACCCAGTACTTC.

This chain connects TRBV7-8 to TRBJ2-1; D is undetermined. Trimming cost V 8 bases and J 9 bases, with 23 bases left between them. Germline V gene data show CDR1 as SGHVS and CDR2 as FQNEAQ. The CDR3 spans 15 residues. The DNA of the CDR3 is TGTGCCAGCGTTTTAGGGCCTGTGGTCGCCGGTGAGCAGTTCTTC. Translating it yields CASVLGPVVAGEQFF.